This is a list of T cell receptor beta chains from one sample in a study of identifying expanded T cells in peripheral blood. Sequencing used immunoSEQ multiplex PCR; TCRdb keeps in-frame clones, though not all of them. The sample lists 65,000 to 95,000 clones; less than 90% were seen once. The sample comprised blood. These receptors were taken from a person aged 18-69 years in good health. Each CDR3 is given with its conserved first and last residue. D genes are given only for firm matches. Rows may omit the clone size; those that give it use once, few, many or a size class.

CDR3nt: TGTGCCAGCAGCGTTCTTGGCGGACAAGAGACCCAGTACTTC
CDR3aa: CASSVLGGQETQYF
d_gene: -
j_gene: TRBJ2-5
abundance: -
v_gene: TRBV9
len: 14

CDR3nt: TGTGCCAGCAGGGACAGGGGGCGGGCTATGAACACTGAAGCTTTCTTT
CDR3aa: CASRDRGRAMNTEAFF
d_gene: TRBD1
j_gene: TRBJ1-1
abundance: once
v_gene: TRBV28
len: 16

CDR3nt: TGCGCCAGCAGCCAAGTCGGGACAGTGAACACTGAAGCTTTCTTT
CDR3aa: CASSQVGTVNTEAFF
d_gene: TRBD1
j_gene: TRBJ1-1
abundance: -
v_gene: TRBV4-1
len: 15

CDR3nt: TGTGCCAGCAGCCCAGGGGAGTTCACAGATACGCAGTATTTT
CDR3aa: CASSPGEFTDTQYF
d_gene: -
j_gene: TRBJ2-3
abundance: once
v_gene: TRBV13
len: 14

CDR3nt: TGTGCCAGTAGTATGAGCCGGGACCCCACCTACGAGCAGTACTTC
CDR3aa: CASSMSRDPTYEQYF
d_gene: -
j_gene: TRBJ2-7
abundance: -
v_gene: TRBV19
len: 15

CDR3nt: TGCAGCGTTGAAGGTTCTGGGGCCAACGTCCTGACTTTC
CDR3aa: CSVEGSGANVLTF
d_gene: -
j_gene: TRBJ2-6
abundance: -
v_gene: TRBV29-1
len: 13

CDR3nt: TGTGCCAGCAGGTTGACCTACGAGCAGTACTTC
CDR3aa: CASRLTYEQYF
d_gene: -
j_gene: TRBJ2-7
abundance: once
v_gene: TRBV7-2
len: 11

CDR3nt: TGTGCCACCCGAGGGGTCGGGGGGATGGCAGATACGCAGTATTTT
CDR3aa: CATRGVGGMADTQYF
d_gene: TRBD2
j_gene: TRBJ2-3
abundance: once
v_gene: TRBV19
len: 15

CDR3nt: TGTGCCAGCAGCCAAGGAAGGACAGGGGGCGACGAGCAGTACTTC
CDR3aa: CASSQGRTGGDEQYF
d_gene: TRBD1
j_gene: TRBJ2-7
abundance: -
v_gene: TRBV4-2
len: 15

CDR3nt: TGTGCCAGCAGTTCATGGGGGGAAACGAGCATTCAGTACTTC
CDR3aa: CASSSWGETSIQYF
d_gene: -
j_gene: TRBJ2-4
abundance: -
v_gene: TRBV6-6
len: 14

CDR3nt: TGTGCCAGCAGTGAATTTCCCGGGACAGGGGGCAATGAGCAGTTCTTC
CDR3aa: CASSEFPGTGGNEQFF
d_gene: TRBD1
j_gene: TRBJ2-1
abundance: -
v_gene: TRBV6-1
len: 16

CDR3nt: TGTGCCAGCAGTTGGACCAAAAACATTCAGTACTTC
CDR3aa: CASSWTKNIQYF
d_gene: -
j_gene: TRBJ2-4
abundance: once
v_gene: TRBV27
len: 12

CDR3nt: TGTGCCAGCAGCGGAACAGGGGGTCAGCCCCAGCATTTT
CDR3aa: CASSGTGGQPQHF
d_gene: TRBD1
j_gene: TRBJ1-5
abundance: -
v_gene: TRBV5-6
len: 13

CDR3nt: TGTGCCAGCACCGCCCAGGGAAACTATGGCTACACCTTC
CDR3aa: CASTAQGNYGYTF
d_gene: -
j_gene: TRBJ1-2
abundance: few
v_gene: TRBV6-6
len: 13

CDR3nt: TGTGCCAGCAGCTCGGGGCGGGGTGAAGCTTTCTTT
CDR3aa: CASSSGRGEAFF
d_gene: -
j_gene: TRBJ1-1
abundance: -
v_gene: TRBV11-3
len: 12

CDR3nt: TGTGCCAGCAGCAAAGGGTCCCCCACGGGGGGCTACACCTTC
CDR3aa: CASSKGSPTGGYTF
d_gene: -
j_gene: TRBJ1-2
abundance: -
v_gene: TRBV21-1
len: 14

CDR3nt: TGTGCCAGCACCCGACAGGTCAATCAGCCCCAGCATTTT
CDR3aa: CASTRQVNQPQHF
d_gene: -
j_gene: TRBJ1-5
abundance: -
v_gene: TRBV28
len: 13

CDR3nt: TGTGCCAGCACCCGTGAGAGGGGTTACAATGAGCAGTTCTTC
CDR3aa: CASTRERGYNEQFF
d_gene: -
j_gene: TRBJ2-1
abundance: once
v_gene: TRBV7-2
len: 14

CDR3nt: TGTGCCAGCAGTTTAGAGACTAGCGGGATGAGCAATGAGCAGTTCTTC
CDR3aa: CASSLETSGMSNEQFF
d_gene: TRBD2
j_gene: TRBJ2-1
abundance: -
v_gene: TRBV27
len: 16

CDR3nt: TGTGCCAGCAGCCCCCTTTCGCGCGGCTACACCTTC
CDR3aa: CASSPLSRGYTF
d_gene: -
j_gene: TRBJ1-2
abundance: -
v_gene: TRBV28
len: 12

CDR3nt: TGTGCCAGCAGGGAGTCAGGTTTAGCGGGGTGGGAGACCCAGTACTTC
CDR3aa: CASRESGLAGWETQYF
d_gene: TRBD2
j_gene: TRBJ2-5
abundance: once
v_gene: TRBV27
len: 16

CDR3nt: TGTGCCAGTAATCATCCACAGGGGGCCGGCGAGCAGTACTTC
CDR3aa: CASNHPQGAGEQYF
d_gene: TRBD1
j_gene: TRBJ2-7
abundance: -
v_gene: TRBV19
len: 14

CDR3nt: TGTGCCAGCAGCCCCGACCTAGGTGGTAACACTGAAGCTTTCTTT
CDR3aa: CASSPDLGGNTEAFF
d_gene: -
j_gene: TRBJ1-1
abundance: -
v_gene: TRBV5-8
len: 15

CDR3nt: TGCAGCGTTGGATCGGATGGAGGGGTTGAAAAACTGTTTTTT
CDR3aa: CSVGSDGGVEKLFF
d_gene: -
j_gene: TRBJ1-4
abundance: -
v_gene: TRBV29-1
len: 14

CDR3nt: TGTGCCAGCAGCAAGACTCGCGGGGACAATGAGCAGTTCTTC
CDR3aa: CASSKTRGDNEQFF
d_gene: -
j_gene: TRBJ2-1
abundance: -
v_gene: TRBV5-6
len: 14

CDR3nt: TGTGCCAGCTCACCTTCCGGGACAGGGGGTAATGAGCAGTTCTTC
CDR3aa: CASSPSGTGGNEQFF
d_gene: TRBD1
j_gene: TRBJ2-1
abundance: -
v_gene: TRBV18
len: 15

CDR3nt: TGTGCCAGCAGCCTACTAGCGTCGGGCTCCTACAATGAGCAGTTCTTC
CDR3aa: CASSLLASGSYNEQFF
d_gene: TRBD2
j_gene: TRBJ2-1
abundance: -
v_gene: TRBV2
len: 16

CDR3nt: TGTGCCAGCAGCCGAACCTACCGAGCCTCGCAAGAGACCCAGTACTTC
CDR3aa: CASSRTYRASQETQYF
d_gene: -
j_gene: TRBJ2-5
abundance: -
v_gene: TRBV7-2
len: 16

CDR3nt: TGTGCCAGTAGCGAGACTCGGAACACTGAAGCTTTCTTT
CDR3aa: CASSETRNTEAFF
d_gene: -
j_gene: TRBJ1-1
abundance: few
v_gene: TRBV19
len: 13

CDR3nt: TGTGCCAGCAGCTTGCTATGGGCCAGCACTGAAGCTTTCTTT
CDR3aa: CASSLLWASTEAFF
d_gene: -
j_gene: TRBJ1-1
abundance: -
v_gene: TRBV13
len: 14

CDR3nt: TGTGCCAGCAGTTTACGGATAGGAGTCGGAACCTACGAGCAGTACTTC
CDR3aa: CASSLRIGVGTYEQYF
d_gene: -
j_gene: TRBJ2-7
abundance: few
v_gene: TRBV27
len: 16

CDR3nt: TGTGCCAGCAGCTTAGAAGTATTTGGGGGCTACGAGCAGTACTTC
CDR3aa: CASSLEVFGGYEQYF
d_gene: -
j_gene: TRBJ2-7
abundance: -
v_gene: TRBV7-2
len: 15

CDR3nt: TGTGCCAGCAGCTACGGACAGGACCTTGAGCAGTTCTTC
CDR3aa: CASSYGQDLEQFF
d_gene: TRBD1
j_gene: TRBJ2-1
abundance: few
v_gene: TRBV7-3
len: 13

CDR3nt: TGTGCCAGCAGCCAAGAGGGGGATGGCTACACCTTC
CDR3aa: CASSQEGDGYTF
d_gene: -
j_gene: TRBJ1-2
abundance: -
v_gene: TRBV11-2
len: 12

CDR3nt: TGTGCCAGCAGTCCGCTACCCCCCCGACAGGGGAAAAACTTACATGAGCAGTTCTTC
CDR3aa: CASSPLPPRQGKNLHEQFF
d_gene: TRBD1
j_gene: TRBJ2-1
abundance: once
v_gene: TRBV27
len: 19

CDR3nt: TGTGCCAGCGCCCCTGGGAGTAGCTGGACCGGGGAGCTGTTTTTT
CDR3aa: CASAPGSSWTGELFF
d_gene: -
j_gene: TRBJ2-2
abundance: -
v_gene: TRBV19
len: 15

CDR3nt: TGTGCCAGCAGTCCTCTTGGGGTTGCTAATGAAAAACTGTTTTTT
CDR3aa: CASSPLGVANEKLFF
d_gene: -
j_gene: TRBJ1-4
abundance: -
v_gene: TRBV6-5
len: 15

CDR3nt: TGTGCCAGTAGTATTGGGGCTAGCGGCTCCTACGAGCAGTACTTC
CDR3aa: CASSIGASGSYEQYF
d_gene: TRBD2
j_gene: TRBJ2-7
abundance: once
v_gene: TRBV19
len: 15

CDR3nt: TGTGCCAGCAGCGCCGGGACAGGGGGCAAAAAGACCCAGTACTTC
CDR3aa: CASSAGTGGKKTQYF
d_gene: TRBD1
j_gene: TRBJ2-5
abundance: few
v_gene: TRBV9
len: 15

CDR3nt: TGTGCCAGCAGTACAAGCGGGAGAGGCACCTACGAGCAGTACTTC
CDR3aa: CASSTSGRGTYEQYF
d_gene: TRBD2
j_gene: TRBJ2-7
abundance: -
v_gene: TRBV28
len: 15

CDR3nt: TGTGCCTGGAGTTCGACGAGGCGGGAGGTCAATGAGCAGTTCTTC
CDR3aa: CAWSSTRREVNEQFF
d_gene: TRBD2
j_gene: TRBJ2-1
abundance: -
v_gene: TRBV30
len: 15

CDR3nt: TGTGCCAGCAGCCACTCCGGGGTAGGCCCTTATGGCTACACCTTC
CDR3aa: CASSHSGVGPYGYTF
d_gene: -
j_gene: TRBJ1-2
abundance: -
v_gene: TRBV7-9
len: 15

CDR3nt: TGTGCCAGCAGCGAAACGGGACTAGCGGGAGGGCTTGAGCAGTTCTTC
CDR3aa: CASSETGLAGGLEQFF
d_gene: TRBD2
j_gene: TRBJ2-1
abundance: -
v_gene: TRBV7-2
len: 16

CDR3nt: TGTGCCAGCAGCTCAACAGTGGGGGGCTACACCTTC
CDR3aa: CASSSTVGGYTF
d_gene: -
j_gene: TRBJ1-2
abundance: -
v_gene: TRBV5-6
len: 12

CDR3nt: TGTGCCAGCAGGGAACCGGGAACCTATGGCTACACCTTC
CDR3aa: CASREPGTYGYTF
d_gene: -
j_gene: TRBJ1-2
abundance: -
v_gene: TRBV28
len: 13

CDR3nt: TGTGCCAGCGGACGGGCCCCCTACGCTGAAGCTTTCTTT
CDR3aa: CASGRAPYAEAFF
d_gene: -
j_gene: TRBJ1-1
abundance: -
v_gene: TRBV6-5
len: 13

CDR3nt: TGCGCCAGCAGCCAAGATTCCAACTATGGCTACACCTTC
CDR3aa: CASSQDSNYGYTF
d_gene: -
j_gene: TRBJ1-2
abundance: -
v_gene: TRBV4-3
len: 13

CDR3nt: TGTGCCAGCAGCCCTCAGGACAGACTTACGAACACTGAAGCTTTCTTT
CDR3aa: CASSPQDRLTNTEAFF
d_gene: -
j_gene: TRBJ1-1
abundance: -
v_gene: TRBV9
len: 16

CDR3nt: TGTGCCAGCAGCGTAGGGGAAGCGGGAGGGGCCGGGGAGCTGTTTTTT
CDR3aa: CASSVGEAGGAGELFF
d_gene: TRBD2
j_gene: TRBJ2-2
abundance: once
v_gene: TRBV9
len: 16

CDR3nt: TGTGCCAGCAGTAACAGACTAGCGGTAAGCTCCTACGAGCAGTACTTC
CDR3aa: CASSNRLAVSSYEQYF
d_gene: TRBD2
j_gene: TRBJ2-7
abundance: -
v_gene: TRBV7-9
len: 16

CDR3nt: TGTGCCAGCGGACAGGGGGTGCATTATTATGACACCATATATTTT
CDR3aa: CASGQGVHYYDTIYF
d_gene: TRBD1
j_gene: TRBJ1-3
abundance: -
v_gene: TRBV19
len: 15

CDR3nt: TGTGCCAGCAGCACCCGTCACGGGGAGCTGTTTTTT
CDR3aa: CASSTRHGELFF
d_gene: -
j_gene: TRBJ2-2
abundance: few
v_gene: TRBV9
len: 12

CDR3nt: TGTGCCACCTTGACAGGGACCTCTGGGGCCAACGTCCTGACTTTC
CDR3aa: CATLTGTSGANVLTF
d_gene: TRBD1
j_gene: TRBJ2-6
abundance: -
v_gene: TRBV6-5
len: 15